The clone carrying this T cell receptor beta chain occurred a few times. CDR1 and CDR2 (germline): SNHLY, FYNNEI. V gave up 3 bases and J gave up 5 bases, with 11 bases separating them. The CDR3 has 14 amino acids. The sample belongs to a study of T cell responses to AZD1222 COVID-19 vaccine. Produced via immunoSEQ multiplex PCR; TCRdb's table is partial and in-frame only. Of about 95,000 clones listed, around nine tenths are singletons. Sample: peripheral blood, taken on day 0 of AZD1222 vaccination. J is TRBJ1-3 and V is TRBV2; D unresolved. The clonotype was recovered from an adult in good health. DNA for the CDR3: TGTGCCAGCAGTGAGTGGGCCAGTAGAAACACCATATATTTT. It codes for CASSEWASRNTIYF.